The 12 T cell receptor beta chains reported below all come from one sample, sequenced in a study of cytomegalovirus exposure and HLA in healthy donors. The PCR ran on 60 Vbeta and 13 Jbeta primers. Measured with immunoSEQ multiplex PCR; TCRdb has only the in-frame clones, and not every one. Listed are some 89,000 clones; roughly 3.5% falls within the top ten. Sequencing was performed on PBMCs. Source of these receptors: a woman aged 25 to 39 in good health and CMV-seronegative.

This chain connects TRBV7-8 to TRBJ1-2, with TRBD1 as a possible D gene (5 bases). The germline V gene has CDR1 SGHVS and CDR2 FQNEAQ. The CDR3 length is 14 residues. V shed 0 bases and J shed 7 bases, with 12 bases lying between them. In nucleotides, the CDR3 is TGTGCCAGCAGCTTAGCAGGGGAATACTCTGGCTACACCTTC. Translation: CASSLAGEYSGYTF.

This sequence joins TRBV6-4 and TRBJ1-1; no clear D. The V gene lost 3 bases and the J gene lost 4 bases, with 12 bases spanning the gap. Germline V gene data show CDR1 as MRHNA and CDR2 as SNTAGT. The CDR3 runs to 14 residues. CDR3 in DNA: TGTGCCAGCAGTGAGGCTGGGGAGGGCACTGAAGCTTTCTTT. The encoded protein is CASSEAGEGTEAFF.

The rearrangement links TRBV14 to TRBJ1-4; tentative D call: TRBD1 (5 bases). The V end was cut by 4 bases, the J end by 8 bases, with 14 bases between. Germline V gene sequence: CDR1 SGHDN, CDR2 FVKESK. This CDR3 region has 14 residues. CDR3 DNA sequence: TGTGCCAGCAGCCGATTTGGGGCAGGGGAAAAACTGTTTTTT. This translates into CASSRFGAGEKLFF.

The chain uses TRBV5-1 and TRBJ1-5; possible D gene TRBD1, 5 bases. The V end was cut by 7 bases, the J end by 3 bases, with 14 bases between. CDR3 length: 14 residues. Germline assignment: CDR1 SGHRS and CDR2 YFSETQ. CDR3 sequence: CASERQKINQPQHF. The DNA for the CDR3 is TGCGCCAGCGAGAGACAGAAGATCAATCAGCCCCAGCATTTT. The full variable domain, completed using reference TRBV5-1 and TRBJ1-5, is KAGVTQTPRYLIKTRGQQVTLSCSPISGHRSVSWYQQTPGQGLQFLFEYFSETQRNKGNFPGRFSGRQFSNSRSEMNVSTLELGDSALYLCASERQKINQPQHFGDGTRLSIL.

V gene TRBV7-2 combines with J gene TRBJ1-2, with TRBD1 as a possible D gene (5 bases). V was trimmed by 2 bases and J by 5 bases, leaving 9 bases between them. CDR3 length: 13 amino acids. Germline V gives CDR1 SGHTA, CDR2 FQGNSA. In DNA, the CDR3 is TGTGCCAGCAGCTTAACGGGGGATTATGGCTACACCTTC. Its protein is CASSLTGDYGYTF.

The rearrangement links TRBV4-1 to TRBJ2-1, with 8 bases identical to TRBD2. Germline values: CDR1 MGHRA, CDR2 YSYEKL. V gave up 0 bases and J gave up 6 bases; unmatched junction bases: 19. The CDR3 length is 20 residues. The CDR3 loop reads CASSQEKPGPGTSVVNEQFF. CDR3 nucleotide sequence: TGCGCCAGCAGCCAAGAAAAGCCAGGGCCCGGGACTAGTGTTGTCAATGAGCAGTTCTTC.

The chain is built from TRBV29-1 and TRBJ2-7; weak D call: TRBD1 (6 bases). Deletions cut 0 bases from V and 2 bases from J, with 17 bases between. The CDR3 sequence is 16 residues long. Germline-derived CDR1 and CDR2 are SQVTM and ANQGSEA. The CDR3 DNA reads as TGCAGCGTTGAAGACACGGGACACCCGGCCCCCTACGAGCAGTACTTC. As protein: CSVEDTGHPAPYEQYF.

The chain joins TRBV4-1 to TRBJ2-7; 12 bases match TRBD2. Germline V gene lookup returns CDR1 MGHRA and CDR2 YSYEKL. The CDR3 extends over 18 amino acids. The V gene end was trimmed by 2 bases and the J gene end by 3 bases; junction bases not matched to a gene: 11. CDR3 coding DNA: TGCGCCAGCAGCCAATCAAGACTAGCGGGAGTTCGGGACTACGAGCAGTACTTC. Translation gives CASSQSRLAGVRDYEQYF.

This sequence joins TRBV6-5 and TRBJ1-5; D is uncertain. Trimming cost V 0 bases and J 7 bases, with 10 bases left between them. This CDR3 has 14 residues. Germline V lookup: CDR1 MNHEY, CDR2 SVGAGI. The CDR3 region has the DNA TGTGCCAGCAGTTACTCGGCCGGGAACCAGCCCCAGCATTTT. Residues: CASSYSAGNQPQHF.

The rearrangement links TRBV7-2 to TRBJ2-2; D perhaps matches TRBD2 (5 bases). Germline values: CDR1 SGHTA, CDR2 FQGNSA. CDR3 size: 17 residues. The V gene lost 5 bases and the J gene lost 1 base, with 17 bases spanning the gap. The CDR3 spells CASSPGTRRLNTGELFF. The CDR3 nucleotides read TGTGCCAGCAGCCCCGGAACTAGGAGATTGAACACCGGGGAGCTGTTTTTT.

The genes are TRBV20-1 and TRBJ1-3; D not resolved. V was pared by 8 bases and J by 7 bases, with 12 bases between. CDR1 is DFQATT and CDR2 is SNEGSKA in the germline V gene (reference sequence). The CDR3 totals 11 residues. CDR3 residues: CSPRAGNTIYF. The CDR3 bases are TGCAGTCCAAGGGCGGGGAACACCATATATTTT.

The rearrangement joins TRBV28 to TRBJ2-7, with D perhaps TRBD1 (5 bases). The V and J ends lost 6 bases and 3 bases respectively, with 12 bases between them. CDR1 is MDHEN and CDR2 is SYDVKM in the germline V gene. The CDR3 spans 13 residues. CDR3 amino acids: CASSLGEVYEQYF. As DNA, the CDR3 is TGTGCCAGCAGCCTAGGGGAAGTCTACGAGCAGTACTTC.